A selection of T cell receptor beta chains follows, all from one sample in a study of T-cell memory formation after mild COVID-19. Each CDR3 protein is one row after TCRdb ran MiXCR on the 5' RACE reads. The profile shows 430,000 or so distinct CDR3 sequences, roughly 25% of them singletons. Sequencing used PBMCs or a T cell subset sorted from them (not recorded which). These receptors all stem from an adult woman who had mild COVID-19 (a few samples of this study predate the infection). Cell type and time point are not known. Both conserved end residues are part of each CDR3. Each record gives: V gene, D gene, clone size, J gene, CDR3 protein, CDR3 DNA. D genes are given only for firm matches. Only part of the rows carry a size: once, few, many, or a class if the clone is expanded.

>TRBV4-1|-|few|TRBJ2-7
CASSQEADRRYEQYF
TGCGCCAGCAGCCAAGAGGCAGACCGACGCTACGAGCAGTACTTC
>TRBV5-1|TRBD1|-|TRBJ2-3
CASSLVGQETTDTQYF
TGCGCCAGCAGCTTGGTGGGACAGGAGACCACAGATACGCAGTATTTT
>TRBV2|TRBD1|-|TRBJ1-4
CASSGDRLEKLFF
TGTGCCAGCAGTGGGGACAGGCTTGAAAAACTGTTTTTT
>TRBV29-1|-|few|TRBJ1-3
CSVDRVSGNTIYF
TGCAGCGTTGACAGGGTCTCTGGAAACACCATATATTTT
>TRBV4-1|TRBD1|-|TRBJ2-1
CASSLSTGANEQFF
TGCGCCAGCAGCCTTTCGACAGGGGCCAATGAGCAGTTCTTC
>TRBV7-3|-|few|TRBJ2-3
CASSLMGGPQYTQYF
TGTGCCAGCAGCTTAATGGGGGGCCCCCAGTATACGCAGTATTTT
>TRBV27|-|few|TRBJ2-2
CASSLEPRDPGTGELFF
TGTGCCAGCAGTTTAGAGCCCAGGGATCCGGGCACCGGGGAGCTGTTTTTT
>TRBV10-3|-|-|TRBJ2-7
CAISESGKSSYEQYF
TGTGCCATCAGTGAGTCGGGGAAAAGCTCCTACGAGCAGTACTTC
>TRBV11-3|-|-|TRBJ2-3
CASSGQGAIPTDTQYF
TGTGCCAGCTCGGGTCAAGGGGCAATTCCGACAGATACGCAGTATTTT
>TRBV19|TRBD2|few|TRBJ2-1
CASSKELAKEQFF
TGTGCCAGTAGTAAAGAACTAGCGAAGGAGCAGTTCTTC